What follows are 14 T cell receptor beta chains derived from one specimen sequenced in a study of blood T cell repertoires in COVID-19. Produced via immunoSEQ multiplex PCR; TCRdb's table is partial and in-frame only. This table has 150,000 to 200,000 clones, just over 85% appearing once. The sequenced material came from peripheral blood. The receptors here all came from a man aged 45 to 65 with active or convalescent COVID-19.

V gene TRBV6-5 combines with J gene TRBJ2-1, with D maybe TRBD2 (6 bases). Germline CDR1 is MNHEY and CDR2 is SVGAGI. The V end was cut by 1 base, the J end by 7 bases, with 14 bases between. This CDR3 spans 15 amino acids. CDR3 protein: CASSYWGGVDNEQFF. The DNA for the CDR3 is TGTGCCAGCAGTTACTGGGGCGGGGTGGATAATGAGCAGTTCTTC.

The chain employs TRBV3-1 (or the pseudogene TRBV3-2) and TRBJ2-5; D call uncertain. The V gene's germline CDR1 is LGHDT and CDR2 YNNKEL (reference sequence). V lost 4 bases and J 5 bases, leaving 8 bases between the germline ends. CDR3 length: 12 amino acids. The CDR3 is CASSPSGETQYF. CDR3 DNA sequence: TGTGCCAGCAGCCCCTCCGGGGAGACCCAGTACTTC.

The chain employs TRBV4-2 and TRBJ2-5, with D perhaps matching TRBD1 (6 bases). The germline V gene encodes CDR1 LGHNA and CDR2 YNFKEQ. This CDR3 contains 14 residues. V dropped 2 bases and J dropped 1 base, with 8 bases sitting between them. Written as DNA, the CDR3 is TGTGCCAGCAGCCAACTAGGGGGCCAAGAGACCCAGTACTTC. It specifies CASSQLGGQETQYF.

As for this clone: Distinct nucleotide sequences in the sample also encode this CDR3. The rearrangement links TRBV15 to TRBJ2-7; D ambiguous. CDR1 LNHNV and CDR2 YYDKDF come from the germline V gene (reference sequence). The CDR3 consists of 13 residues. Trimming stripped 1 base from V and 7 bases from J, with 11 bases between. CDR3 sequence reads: CATSRAGMGEQYF. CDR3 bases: TGTGCCACCAGCAGAGCAGGTATGGGTGAGCAGTACTTC.

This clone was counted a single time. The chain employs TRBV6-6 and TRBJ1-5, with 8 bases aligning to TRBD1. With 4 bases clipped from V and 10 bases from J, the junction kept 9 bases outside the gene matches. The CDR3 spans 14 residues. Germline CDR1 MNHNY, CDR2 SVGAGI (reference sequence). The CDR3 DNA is TGTGCCAGCAGTTTTGGAGGACAGGGAGTACCCCAGCATTTT. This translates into CASSFGGQGVPQHF.

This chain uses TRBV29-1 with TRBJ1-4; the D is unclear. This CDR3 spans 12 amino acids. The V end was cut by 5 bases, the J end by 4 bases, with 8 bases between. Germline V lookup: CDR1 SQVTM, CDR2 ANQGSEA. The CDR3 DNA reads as TGCAGCGTTTTTAGCAATAATGAAAAACTGTTTTTT. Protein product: CSVFSNNEKLFF.

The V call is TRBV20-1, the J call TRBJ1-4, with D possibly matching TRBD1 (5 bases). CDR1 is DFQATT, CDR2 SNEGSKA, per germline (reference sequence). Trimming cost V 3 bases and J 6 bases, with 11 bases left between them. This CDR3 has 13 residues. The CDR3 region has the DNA TGCAGTGCTAGTTCAGGGCAGGATGAAAAACTGTTTTTT. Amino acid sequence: CSASSGQDEKLFF.

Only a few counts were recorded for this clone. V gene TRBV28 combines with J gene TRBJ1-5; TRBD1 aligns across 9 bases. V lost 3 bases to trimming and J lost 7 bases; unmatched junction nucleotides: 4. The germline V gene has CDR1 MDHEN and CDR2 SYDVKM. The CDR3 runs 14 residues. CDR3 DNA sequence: TGTGCCAGCAGTTTGACAGGGGGAAGGCAGCCCCAGCATTTT. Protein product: CASSLTGGRQPQHF.

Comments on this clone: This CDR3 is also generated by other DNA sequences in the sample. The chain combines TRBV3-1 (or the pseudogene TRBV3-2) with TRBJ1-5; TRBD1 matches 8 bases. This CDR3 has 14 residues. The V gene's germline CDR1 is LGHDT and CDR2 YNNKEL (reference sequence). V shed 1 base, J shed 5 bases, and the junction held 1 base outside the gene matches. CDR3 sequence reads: CASSQATGDQPQHF. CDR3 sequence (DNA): TGTGCCAGCAGCCAAGCGACAGGGGATCAGCCCCAGCATTTT.

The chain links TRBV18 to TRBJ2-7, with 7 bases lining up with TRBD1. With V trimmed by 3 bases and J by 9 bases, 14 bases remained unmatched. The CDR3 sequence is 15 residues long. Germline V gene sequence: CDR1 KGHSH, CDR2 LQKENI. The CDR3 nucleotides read TGTGCCAGCTCACCTTTTGACAGGGACACTACGAGGCAGTACTTC. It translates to CASSPFDRDTTRQYF.

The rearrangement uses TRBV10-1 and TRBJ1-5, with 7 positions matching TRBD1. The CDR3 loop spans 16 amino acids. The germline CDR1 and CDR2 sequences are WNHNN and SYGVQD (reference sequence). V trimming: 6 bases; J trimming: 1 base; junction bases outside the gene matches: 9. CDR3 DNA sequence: TGCGCCAGCAGCACCTTTGGACAGGCCAGCAATCAGCCCCAGCATTTT. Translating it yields CASSTFGQASNQPQHF.

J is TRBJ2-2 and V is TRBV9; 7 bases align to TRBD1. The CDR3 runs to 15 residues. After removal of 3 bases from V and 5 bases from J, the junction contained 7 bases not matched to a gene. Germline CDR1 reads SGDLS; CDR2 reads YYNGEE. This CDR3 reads CASSGSTGETGELFF. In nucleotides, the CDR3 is TGTGCCAGCAGCGGATCTACAGGGGAGACCGGGGAGCTGTTTTTT.

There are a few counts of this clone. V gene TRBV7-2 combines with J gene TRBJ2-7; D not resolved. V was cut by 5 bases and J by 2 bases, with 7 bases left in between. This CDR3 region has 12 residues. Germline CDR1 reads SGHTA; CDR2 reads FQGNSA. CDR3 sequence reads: CASSLLAYEQYF. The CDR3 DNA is TGTGCCAGCAGCCTGCTAGCCTACGAGCAGTACTTC.

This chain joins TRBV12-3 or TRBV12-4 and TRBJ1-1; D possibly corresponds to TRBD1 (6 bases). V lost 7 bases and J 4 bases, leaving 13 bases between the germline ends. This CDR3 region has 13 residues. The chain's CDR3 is CASNKQGGTEAFF. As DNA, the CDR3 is TGTGCCAGCAACAAACAGGGCGGCACTGAAGCTTTCTTT.